This T cell receptor beta chain derives from a study of response to subunit inactivated influenza vaccine. General study results and limits: T cells newly recruited by each seasonal influenza vaccination are few, the authors suggested.

Each CDR3 protein is one row after TCRdb ran MiXCR on the RT-PCR reads. The sample contains roughly 500,000 distinct CDR3 sequences, more than 15% of which appear only once. As to this clonotype: Its antigen is unknown.

Germline CDR1 is ENHRY and CDR2 is SYGVKD. There are 13 residues in the CDR3. The ends were cut back, 7 bases at V and 0 bases at J, with 10 bases in the middle. The sequencing here drew on CD4+ T cells sorted from PBMCs, taken roughly 24 months after vaccination. V usage is TRBV10-3 and J usage is TRBJ2-7, with TRBD2 as a possible D gene (6 bases). The TCR comes from a man between 50 and 75 years old who received an inactivated influenza vaccine. The CDR3, as DNA: TGTGCCATCATGCGGGATTACTCCTACGAGCAGTACTTC. Protein: CAIMRDYSYEQYF.